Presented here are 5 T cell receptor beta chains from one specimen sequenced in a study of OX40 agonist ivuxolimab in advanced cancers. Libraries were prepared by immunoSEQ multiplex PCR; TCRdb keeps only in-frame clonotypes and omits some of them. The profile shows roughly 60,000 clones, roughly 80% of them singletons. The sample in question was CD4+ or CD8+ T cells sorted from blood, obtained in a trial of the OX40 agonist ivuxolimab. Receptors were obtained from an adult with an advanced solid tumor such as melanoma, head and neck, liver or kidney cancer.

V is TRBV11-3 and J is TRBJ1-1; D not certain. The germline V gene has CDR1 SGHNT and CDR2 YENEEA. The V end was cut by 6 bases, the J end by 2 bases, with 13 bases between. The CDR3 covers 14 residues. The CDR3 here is CASSFRGFNTEAFF. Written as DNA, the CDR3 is TGTGCCAGCAGTTTCCGGGGATTTAACACTGAAGCTTTCTTT.

The CDR3: CASSLRSGPLSSYEQYF. The CDR3 bases are TGTGCCAGCAGCTTAAGGTCCGGTCCCCTGAGCTCCTACGAGCAGTACTTC. J is TRBJ2-7 and V is TRBV7-2; D remains unclear. Germline V lookup: CDR1 SGHTA, CDR2 FQGNSA. Trimming left V 2 bases short and J 0 bases short, with 17 bases between. The CDR3 covers 17 residues.

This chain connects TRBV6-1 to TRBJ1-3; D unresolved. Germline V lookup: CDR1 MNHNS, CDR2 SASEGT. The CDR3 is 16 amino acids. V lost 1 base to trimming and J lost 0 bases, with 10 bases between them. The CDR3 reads CASSEEGSFSGNTIYF. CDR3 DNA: TGTGCCAGCAGTGAAGAAGGTTCTTTCTCTGGAAACACCATATATTTT.

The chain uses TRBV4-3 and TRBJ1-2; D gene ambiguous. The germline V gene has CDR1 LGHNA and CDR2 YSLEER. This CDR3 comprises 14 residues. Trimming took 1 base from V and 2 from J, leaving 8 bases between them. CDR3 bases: TGCGCCAGCAGCCAAGGGCAGCAAAACTATGGCTACACCTTC. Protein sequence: CASSQGQQNYGYTF.

Written as DNA, the CDR3 is TGCGCCAGCAGCCATCCGGGACTAGAGACAGATACGCAGTATTTT. It is translated as CASSHPGLETDTQYF. This chain connects TRBV4-1 to TRBJ2-3; 8 positions agree with TRBD2. The V gene end was trimmed by 3 bases and the J gene end by 3 bases; junction bases not matched to a gene: 5. Germline assignment: CDR1 MGHRA and CDR2 YSYEKL. CDR3 length: 15 residues.